This T cell receptor (beta chain) comes out of a study of blood T cells in healthy people across ages. A second PCR, run for about 7 to 12 cycles, used a sample-barcoded 5' primer plus a J-beta primer mix. MiXCR was run by TCRdb on the 5' RACE reads, yielding one entry per CDR3 protein. In the table there are about 1.8 million distinct CDR3 sequences, about 50% of which are singletons. The V and J ends lost 6 bases and 1 base respectively, with 15 bases between them. Germline V gene lookup returns CDR1 MNHEY and CDR2 SVGEGT. The CDR3 loop spans 15 amino acids. This clonotype was found many times. This receptor was identified in a woman aged 40-49 years in good health. V and J are TRBV6-2 or TRBV6-3 and TRBJ1-2; D gene unclear. Sequenced: blood. The CDR3 region has the DNA TGTGCCAGCAGCCCCCGGGGAGGGAGTAACTATGGCTACACCTTC. Translating gives CASSPRGGSNYGYTF.